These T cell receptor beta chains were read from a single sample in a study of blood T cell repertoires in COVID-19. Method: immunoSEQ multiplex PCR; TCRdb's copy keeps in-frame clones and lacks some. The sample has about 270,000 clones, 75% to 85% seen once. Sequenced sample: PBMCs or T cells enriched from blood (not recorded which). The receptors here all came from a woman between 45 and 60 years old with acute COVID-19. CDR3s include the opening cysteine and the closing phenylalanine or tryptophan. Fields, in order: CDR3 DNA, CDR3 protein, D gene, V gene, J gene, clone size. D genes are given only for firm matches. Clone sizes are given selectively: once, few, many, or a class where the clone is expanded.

CDR3 DNA: TGCGCCAGCAGCCAAGATGCCACAGAAGGCGAAAAACTGTTTTTT
CDR3 protein: CASSQDATEGEKLFF
D gene: -
V gene: TRBV4-3
J gene: TRBJ1-4
clone size: once

CDR3 DNA: TGTGCCAGCAGCTTAGCGGGCGTTGCTGGCTACACCTTC
CDR3 protein: CASSLAGVAGYTF
D gene: -
V gene: TRBV7-6
J gene: TRBJ1-2
clone size: once

CDR3 DNA: TGTGCCAGCAGCGGGGCGGGGGGTTTCGGCGAGCAGTACTTC
CDR3 protein: CASSGAGGFGEQYF
D gene: TRBD2
V gene: TRBV9
J gene: TRBJ2-7
clone size: -

CDR3 DNA: TGCGCCAGCAGTGGTACCTACGAGCAGTACTTC
CDR3 protein: CASSGTYEQYF
D gene: -
V gene: TRBV10-1
J gene: TRBJ2-7
clone size: -

CDR3 DNA: TGTGCCAGCAGCTTACCCCAGGGGCGGGGGACCAACAATGAGCAGTTCTTC
CDR3 protein: CASSLPQGRGTNNEQFF
D gene: -
V gene: TRBV11-2
J gene: TRBJ2-1
clone size: -

CDR3 DNA: TGCAGCGTCCTTATCAGGTCTGGAAACACCATATATTTT
CDR3 protein: CSVLIRSGNTIYF
D gene: -
V gene: TRBV29-1
J gene: TRBJ1-3
clone size: few

CDR3 DNA: TGTGCCAGCAGTCCAAGACTAGCGGGGAACACCGGGGAGCTGTTTTTT
CDR3 protein: CASSPRLAGNTGELFF
D gene: TRBD2
V gene: TRBV11-2
J gene: TRBJ2-2
clone size: -

CDR3 DNA: TGCGCCAGCAGCTGGGGTCTAGCGGGGCCCTACGAGCAGTACTTC
CDR3 protein: CASSWGLAGPYEQYF
D gene: TRBD2
V gene: TRBV5-1
J gene: TRBJ2-7
clone size: once

CDR3 DNA: TGTGCCAGCAGCCAGAGACAGGACAATGAGCAGTTCTTC
CDR3 protein: CASSQRQDNEQFF
D gene: -
V gene: TRBV3-1/TRBV3-2
J gene: TRBJ2-1
clone size: -

CDR3 DNA: TGTGCCAGCAGCTTCACAGGGAGAGGCAATCAGCCCCAGCATTTT
CDR3 protein: CASSFTGRGNQPQHF
D gene: -
V gene: TRBV7-9
J gene: TRBJ1-5
clone size: -

CDR3 DNA: TGTGCCAGCAGCCAAGAGGGCTCTGGGGAGACCCAGTACTTC
CDR3 protein: CASSQEGSGETQYF
D gene: -
V gene: TRBV3-1/TRBV3-2
J gene: TRBJ2-5
clone size: -

CDR3 DNA: TGTGCCAGTAGTGCGGGACTAGCGGGGGTAAGGGACGAGCAGTACTTC
CDR3 protein: CASSAGLAGVRDEQYF
D gene: TRBD2
V gene: TRBV19
J gene: TRBJ2-7
clone size: -

CDR3 DNA: TGTGCCAGCAGCGAACATGCAGGGGACGAAGCTTTCTTT
CDR3 protein: CASSEHAGDEAFF
D gene: -
V gene: TRBV7-3
J gene: TRBJ1-1
clone size: -

CDR3 DNA: TGTGCCAGCAGCTTGGGACAGGGTTGGACTGAAGCTTTCTTT
CDR3 protein: CASSLGQGWTEAFF
D gene: TRBD1
V gene: TRBV5-6
J gene: TRBJ1-1
clone size: -

CDR3 DNA: TGTGCCTGGAGGATGGTTCTGGGCGCCTACAATGAGCAGTTCTTC
CDR3 protein: CAWRMVLGAYNEQFF
D gene: -
V gene: TRBV30
J gene: TRBJ2-1
clone size: -

CDR3 DNA: TGTGCCAGCAGCCCTAGAACAGGGTTCGAGCAGTACTTC
CDR3 protein: CASSPRTGFEQYF
D gene: -
V gene: TRBV7-8
J gene: TRBJ2-7
clone size: -

CDR3 DNA: TGTGCCAGCAGCCTGGGACAAAATAATTCACCCCTCCACTTT
CDR3 protein: CASSLGQNNSPLHF
D gene: -
V gene: TRBV6-5
J gene: TRBJ1-6
clone size: -

CDR3 DNA: TGCGCCAGCAGCCAAGATCATACAGCCGGCTACCATGGCTACACCTTC
CDR3 protein: CASSQDHTAGYHGYTF
D gene: -
V gene: TRBV4-3
J gene: TRBJ1-2
clone size: -

CDR3 DNA: TGTGCCAGTAACGCAGTCCGCTCCTATAATTCACCCCTCCACTTT
CDR3 protein: CASNAVRSYNSPLHF
D gene: -
V gene: TRBV19
J gene: TRBJ1-6
clone size: -

CDR3 DNA: TGCAGCGTTAGAGGGACAGATAGCAATCAGCCCCAGCATTTT
CDR3 protein: CSVRGTDSNQPQHF
D gene: TRBD1
V gene: TRBV29-1
J gene: TRBJ1-5
clone size: -

CDR3 DNA: TGTGCCAGCAGCGTAGGAACCCTAGCGGGGGGTAGAGATACGCAGTATTTT
CDR3 protein: CASSVGTLAGGRDTQYF
D gene: TRBD2
V gene: TRBV9
J gene: TRBJ2-3
clone size: -

CDR3 DNA: TGTGCCAGCTCAAAGGACAGGGGAAAAGCTGAAGCTTTCTTT
CDR3 protein: CASSKDRGKAEAFF
D gene: TRBD1
V gene: TRBV18
J gene: TRBJ1-1
clone size: few

CDR3 DNA: TGTGCCAGCAATCGGGGGAAAGAGACCCAGTACTTC
CDR3 protein: CASNRGKETQYF
D gene: -
V gene: TRBV2
J gene: TRBJ2-5
clone size: -

CDR3 DNA: TGTGCCAGCAGCTTAGGAGCAAGAAATAGCAATCAGCCCCAGCATTTT
CDR3 protein: CASSLGARNSNQPQHF
D gene: -
V gene: TRBV7-9
J gene: TRBJ1-5
clone size: -

CDR3 DNA: TGCGCCAGCCAACTGGGAGGTATAACTAATGAAAAACTGTTTTTT
CDR3 protein: CASQLGGITNEKLFF
D gene: -
V gene: TRBV5-1
J gene: TRBJ1-4
clone size: -

CDR3 DNA: TGTGCCAGCAGCCAAGATGGCAGGGGGGAAGAAGCTTTCTTT
CDR3 protein: CASSQDGRGEEAFF
D gene: TRBD1
V gene: TRBV4-2
J gene: TRBJ1-1
clone size: -

CDR3 DNA: TGTGCCAGCAGCTGGGGGGGAGGTTTGGATGAAAAACTGTTTTTT
CDR3 protein: CASSWGGGLDEKLFF
D gene: -
V gene: TRBV7-9
J gene: TRBJ1-4
clone size: few

CDR3 DNA: TGTGCCAGCAGCAAAGAGGCCAGGGGTAACACTGAAGCTTTCTTT
CDR3 protein: CASSKEARGNTEAFF
D gene: -
V gene: TRBV21-1
J gene: TRBJ1-1
clone size: -

CDR3 DNA: TGTGCCAGCAGCTTGGGAGGGGGCGCACTTGAGAACACTGAAGCTTTCTTT
CDR3 protein: CASSLGGGALENTEAFF
D gene: TRBD1
V gene: TRBV5-6
J gene: TRBJ1-1
clone size: -

CDR3 DNA: TGTGCCAGCAGCGAGGACTCGACAGGTTCCAAGTCACCCCTCCACTTT
CDR3 protein: CASSEDSTGSKSPLHF
D gene: -
V gene: TRBV9
J gene: TRBJ1-6
clone size: -

CDR3 DNA: TGTGCCAGCAGCGCCTCTAGCGGGGGGGTCACCGGGGAGCTGTTTTTT
CDR3 protein: CASSASSGGVTGELFF
D gene: TRBD2
V gene: TRBV9
J gene: TRBJ2-2
clone size: -

CDR3 DNA: TGCAGCGTGGTGGGGGGGAGATATGGCTACACCTTC
CDR3 protein: CSVVGGRYGYTF
D gene: -
V gene: TRBV29-1
J gene: TRBJ1-2
clone size: -

CDR3 DNA: TGTGCCAGCACCCCCCCCGGGACAGGGGTCTATGAGCAGTTCTTC
CDR3 protein: CASTPPGTGVYEQFF
D gene: TRBD1
V gene: TRBV11-2
J gene: TRBJ2-1
clone size: -

CDR3 DNA: TGTGCCACCAGCAGCCCCAGACAGGGGAACACTGAAGCTTTCTTT
CDR3 protein: CATSSPRQGNTEAFF
D gene: TRBD1
V gene: TRBV15
J gene: TRBJ1-1
clone size: -

CDR3 DNA: TGCAGCGTTGATAGGACAGGGGGTACTCGTGAGACCCAGTACTTC
CDR3 protein: CSVDRTGGTRETQYF
D gene: TRBD1
V gene: TRBV29-1
J gene: TRBJ2-5
clone size: -